The source of this TCR beta chain is a study of shared clonotypes between healthy human individuals (dated by TCRdb to about 2020). General notes on the study: Three men and a couple of women, aged 18 to 49 years, made up the cohort. For each donor, CD4 naive and CD4 memory were each run on three plates, CD8 naive on two plates, and CD8 memory on one plate. Per donor, leukapheresis produced somewhere between about 0.85 and 9.5 billion PBMCs. The study deeply sequenced blood TCR repertoires of five healthy adults to estimate repertoire size and the extent of clonotype sharing between individuals. Different laboratories and diverse techniques were used to prepare libraries and sequence TCR repertoires, to increase sequencing depth and limit assay-specific biases.

The sample holds a few counts of this clone. Its binding antigen is unknown. Base qualities are not recorded, but no much larger clone differs from it by a single base. The donors were healthy, HIV-negative adults with no recently reported acute infections or vaccinations. All donors were Caucasian adults living in Nashville, Tennessee, USA. Magnetic negative selection was used to enrich CD4+ T cells, after which naive cells were positively selected on CD45RA and the negative fraction became the memory subset. After blood collection by leukapheresis, PBMCs were isolated using Ficoll-Histopaque density gradient centrifugation and then cryopreserved in the vapor phase of liquid nitrogen. Analytical flow cytometry was used to check the purity and quantity of every magnetically sorted T cell population. Genomic DNA was isolated from each sorted fraction and quantified by UV absorbance on a Nanodrop 2000c.

The full study reports these points: The genetic and exposure-history diversity represented was limited by the small number of donors. Rarefaction of sorted-subset datasets indicated incomplete sequencing despite the large sequencing depth. Sampling was limited to blood, and TCR repertoires in tissue likely differ from TCR repertoires in blood. Clonotypes shared by all four sorted-subset donors showed higher generation probabilities than non-shared clonotypes. Roughly 5% of naive CD4, 3.5% of naive CD8, roughly 2.4% of memory CD4, and about 0.4% of memory CD8 clonotypes were shared across a few donors. Pairwise subsampling indicated that sequencing depth was expected to affect the degree of clonotype sharing among donors. Naive subsets generally had larger estimated clonotype richness than memory subsets.

The CDR3 measures 12 amino acids from cysteine to phenylalanine. Here the CDR3 DNA is all that survives: 36 bases in frame from base 1. Via the germline V gene, CDR1 is SNHLY and CDR2 FYNNEI. A distance of 14 bases separates the germline ends of V and J, which lose 8 bases and 7 bases respectively. Using the deep immunoSEQ assay, TCR CDR3 regions were amplified from genomic DNA by multiplex PCR. Extracted genomic DNA from each cell subset was spread evenly across all wells of several immunoSEQ 96-well plates, with each plate serving as a replicate. For sorted subsets, roughly 200 ng of genomic DNA, equivalent to 25,000 to 35,000 T cell genomes, went into each replicate PCR. Purified libraries were quantified with a Qubit 3.0 fluorometer, sized on a Bioanalyzer 2100, and re-quantified with the KAPA Library Quantification kit. Every immunoSEQ 96-well plate was sequenced on a separate single-read 150-cycle Illumina NextSeq 550 flow cell. Turning to the authors' computational methods: The immunoSEQ output contained only junctional sequences without quality scores, so filtering could not match that applied to full-length reads. To assign V/J genes and CDR3, sequences were annotated using PyIR, a Python wrapper for IgBLAST v1.9, with IMGT germline references. Reads were filtered out if the reads had weak V/J assignments (E-value above 1e-6), no CDR3, stop codons, out-of-frame junctions, or ambiguous translated residues. V3J clonotypes were defined as sequences sharing an identical inferred V gene, J gene, and CDR3 amino acid sequence. The percentage overlap between two repertoires was calculated by dividing the number of shared unique clonotypes by the size of the smaller repertoire. Three approaches were used to assess repertoire richness: RTK rarefaction, the Chao1 estimator, and Recon v2.1 estimates of unobserved clonotypes. For all TCRbeta clonotypes obtained by the gDNA method from four donors, generation probabilities were computed with OLGA. Not all clones reach the TCRdb copy of this immuneACCESS table, which keeps in-frame sequences only. Checked studies attribute under half of the gap to unresolved V genes and leave the rest unexplained. That table furnishes V, J and clone size, whereas the DNA furnished D and trimming. This sample is represented by fewer than 3 million clones; around 92% of them were singletons. Of the sample, 0.37% falls within the top ten clones.

The sample was naive CD4+ T cells from PBMCs. According to the study, the label for this sample's cell subset or site signals: CD45RA+ positively selected. Recombination linked TRBV2 to TRBJ1-1, with a weak D call of TRBD1 (5 bases match). The sequence derives from a man younger than 35 in good health. Some clones in this sample may be carry-over from other donors' samples. CDR3 reads: CASGRGVGEAFF. The DNA sequence is as follows: TGTGCCAGCGGGAGGGGCGTGGGTGAAGCTTTCTTT.